This TCR beta chain was recorded in a study of T cell responses to AZD1222 COVID-19 vaccine. Regarding this clone: The antigen is not known.

Broader study findings: Donors were chiefly white British, with a greater number of females, and clonal diversity was perhaps underestimated.

The ends were cut back, 3 bases at V and 7 bases at J, with 8 bases in the middle. CDR1 is SGDLS and CDR2 is YYNGEE in the germline V gene. This CDR3 region has 12 residues. TCRdb's copy holds only in-frame clones and misses some; the assay was immunoSEQ multiplex PCR. The table has around 150,000 clones, 80% to 95% seen once. This receptor was obtained from an adult who received the AZD1222 COVID-19 vaccine. This chain uses TRBV9 with TRBJ1-3; D not resolved. This specimen was peripheral blood, taken 28 days after the second AZD1222 dose. This CDR3 is CASSASPNTIYF. DNA of the CDR3: TGTGCCAGCAGCGCTTCCCCGAACACCATATATTTT.